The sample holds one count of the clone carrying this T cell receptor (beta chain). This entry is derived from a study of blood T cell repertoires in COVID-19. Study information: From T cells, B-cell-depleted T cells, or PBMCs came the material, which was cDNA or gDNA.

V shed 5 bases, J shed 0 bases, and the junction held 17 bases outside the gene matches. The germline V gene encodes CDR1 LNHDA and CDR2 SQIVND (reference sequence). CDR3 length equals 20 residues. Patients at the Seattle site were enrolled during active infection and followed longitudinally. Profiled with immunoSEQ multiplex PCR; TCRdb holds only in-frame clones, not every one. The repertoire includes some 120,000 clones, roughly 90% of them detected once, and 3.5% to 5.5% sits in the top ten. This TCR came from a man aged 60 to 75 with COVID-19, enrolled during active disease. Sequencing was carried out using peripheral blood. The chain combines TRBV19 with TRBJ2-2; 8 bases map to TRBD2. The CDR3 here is CASSPTQTTGLAANTGELFF. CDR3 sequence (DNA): TGTGCCAGTAGTCCAACCCAAACTACCGGACTAGCCGCGAACACCGGGGAGCTGTTTTTT. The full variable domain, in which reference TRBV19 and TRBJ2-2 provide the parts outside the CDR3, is DGGITQSPKYLFRKEGQNVTLSCEQNLNHDAMYWYRQDPGQGLRLIYYSQIVNDFQKGDIAEGYSVSREKKESFPLTVTSAQKNPTAFYLCASSPTQTTGLAANTGELFFGEGSRLTVL.